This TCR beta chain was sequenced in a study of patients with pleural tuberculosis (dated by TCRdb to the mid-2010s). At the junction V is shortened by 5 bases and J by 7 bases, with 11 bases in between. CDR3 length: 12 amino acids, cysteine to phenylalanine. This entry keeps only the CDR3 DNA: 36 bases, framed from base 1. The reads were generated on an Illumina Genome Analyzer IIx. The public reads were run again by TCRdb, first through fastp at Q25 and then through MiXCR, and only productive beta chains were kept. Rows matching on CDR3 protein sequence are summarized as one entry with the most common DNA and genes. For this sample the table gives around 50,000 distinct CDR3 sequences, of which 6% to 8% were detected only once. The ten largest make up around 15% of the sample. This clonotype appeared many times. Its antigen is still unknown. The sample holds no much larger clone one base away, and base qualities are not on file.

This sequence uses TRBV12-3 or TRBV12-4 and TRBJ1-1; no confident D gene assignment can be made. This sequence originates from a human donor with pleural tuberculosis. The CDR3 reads CASSPLPDEAFF. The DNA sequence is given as TGTGCCAGCAGTCCCCTACCGGATGAAGCTTTCTTT.